The following is a T cell receptor beta chain sequence with its context. No DNA is given; TCRdb re-called the 5' RACE reads and lists each CDR3 protein once. The sample totals roughly 160,000 distinct CDR3 sequences. The source of the sample is a study of monozygotic twins with inflammatory bowel disease. This clonotype was sampled from a human donor with ulcerative colitis or Crohn's disease, or a healthy co-twin of an affected twin (not recorded which). The sequenced material came from blood.

The CDR3 sequence: CASSSPGQKAFF. This rearrangement joins TRBV12-3 or TRBV12-4 to TRBJ1-1; TCRdb's D gene call, TRBD1, goes unchecked for lack of DNA. The CDR3 length is 12 residues.